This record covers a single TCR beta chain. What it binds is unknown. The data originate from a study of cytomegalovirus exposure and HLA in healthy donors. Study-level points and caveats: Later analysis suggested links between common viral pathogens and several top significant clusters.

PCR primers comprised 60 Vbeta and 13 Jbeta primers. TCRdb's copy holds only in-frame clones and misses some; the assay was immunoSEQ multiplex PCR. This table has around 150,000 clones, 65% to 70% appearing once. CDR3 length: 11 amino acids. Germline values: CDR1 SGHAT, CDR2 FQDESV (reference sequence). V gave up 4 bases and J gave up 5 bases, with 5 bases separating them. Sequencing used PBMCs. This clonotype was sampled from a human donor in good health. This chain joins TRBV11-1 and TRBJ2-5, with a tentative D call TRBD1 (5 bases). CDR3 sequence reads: CASSSGETQYF. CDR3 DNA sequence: TGTGCCAGCAGCTCAGGGGAGACCCAGTACTTC.